This T cell receptor beta chain is drawn from a study of stem cell transplantation in POMP-related autoinflammatory disease. The study, taken as a whole, reports: Unique TRB V-J gene pairings were limited in number in patients with PRAID. PRAID patients trended toward lower TRB diversity and higher clonality in all analyzed T-cell subsets.

On this clone itself: What it binds is not known.

Germline-derived CDR1 and CDR2 are MNHEY and SMNVEV (reference sequence). This CDR3 comprises 13 residues. With 7 bases removed from V and 9 bases from J, the gap between germline ends came to 16 bases. This table comes from immunoSEQ multiplex PCR, and its TCRdb copy is limited to in-frame clones, with some not included. The sample lists more than 1,200 clones; roughly 81% were seen once. V and J are TRBV27 and TRBJ2-1; D unclear. Input material: Tregs from PBMCs. This receptor was taken from a human donor in good health. CDR3 amino acids: CASTSWGRPEQFF. Written as DNA, the CDR3 is TGTGCCAGCACCTCTTGGGGTAGGCCTGAGCAGTTCTTC.